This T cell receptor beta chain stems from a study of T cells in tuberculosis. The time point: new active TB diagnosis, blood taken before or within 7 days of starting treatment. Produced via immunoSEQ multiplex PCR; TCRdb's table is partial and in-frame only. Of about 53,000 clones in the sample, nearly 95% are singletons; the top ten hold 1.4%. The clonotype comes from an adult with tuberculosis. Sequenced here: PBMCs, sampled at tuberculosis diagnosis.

The CDR3 loop is CASRYGGGGLETQYF. Here the CDR3 DNA reads TGTGCCAGCAGATACGGAGGGGGGGGCCTGGAGACCCAGTACTTC. V usage is TRBV7-2 and J usage is TRBJ2-5; the D gene is possibly TRBD2 (7 bases). Germline CDR1 reads SGHTA; CDR2 reads FQGNSA. The CDR3 is made up of 15 amino acids. The V end was cut by 6 bases, the J end by 5 bases, with 19 bases between.